Presented here are 14 T cell receptor beta chains from one specimen sequenced in a study of blood T cell repertoires in COVID-19. Profiling relied on immunoSEQ multiplex PCR, and the TCRdb table lists in-frame clones only, not all of them. The sample includes 190,000 or so clones, around 86% seen only once; the top ten take about 7%. The specimen sequenced was peripheral blood. The receptor set was obtained from a middle-aged man with acute or convalescent COVID-19.

The rearrangement uses TRBV5-1 and TRBJ1-1; D uncertain. Germline lookup yields CDR1 SGHRS and CDR2 YFSETQ. Trimming took off 2 bases at V and 1 base at J, with 9 bases between the two ends. The length of the CDR3 is 14 residues. The chain's CDR3 is CASSFQPGNTEAFF. The CDR3 DNA reads as TGCGCCAGCAGCTTTCAGCCGGGGAACACTGAAGCTTTCTTT.

The chain uses TRBV7-9 and TRBJ2-3; D might be TRBD1 (6 bases). V gave up 2 bases and J gave up 0 bases, with 6 bases separating them. CDR3 length: 14 amino acids. The germline CDR1 and CDR2 sequences are SEHNR and FQNEAQ (reference sequence). CDR3 in DNA: TGTGCCAGCAGCTTAAGGGGGAGCACAGATACGCAGTATTTT. Translated: CASSLRGSTDTQYF.

The chain is built from TRBV27 and TRBJ1-1; no reliable D call. Trimming took 10 bases from V and 4 from J, leaving 25 bases between them. In germline, CDR1 is MNHEY, CDR2 SMNVEV (reference sequence). This CDR3 has 16 residues. DNA for the CDR3: TGTGCCACCCGTGGGAGTTGGGTTGGCACGTCCACTGAAGCTTTCTTT. This gives the protein CATRGSWVGTSTEAFF.

The chain couples TRBV19 to TRBJ2-1; TRBD1 matches at 7 bases. This CDR3 is 16 amino acids long. V dropped 3 bases and J dropped 4; count of bases not matched to a gene: 9. Germline V gene lookup returns CDR1 LNHDA and CDR2 SQIVND (reference sequence). The DNA of the CDR3 is TGTGCCAGTAGTATCGAACCGGGACAGAGATACAATGAGCAGTTCTTC. It is translated as CASSIEPGQRYNEQFF.

V gene TRBV7-9 combines with J gene TRBJ2-2, with D uncertain. V dropped 4 bases and J dropped 0 bases, with 18 bases sitting between them. Germline V CDR1 and CDR2: SEHNR, FQNEAQ (reference sequence). This CDR3 contains 18 residues. The CDR3 sequence: CASSSIPFGFPNTGELFF. The CDR3 bases are TGTGCCAGCAGCTCCATACCTTTTGGCTTCCCGAACACCGGGGAGCTGTTTTTT. Combining the CDR3 with reference TRBV7-9 and TRBJ2-2 gives the whole variable domain DTGVSQNPRHKITKRGQNVTFRCDPISEHNRLYWYRQTLGQGPEFLTYFQNEAQLEKSRLLSDRFSAERPKGSFSTLEIQRTEQGDSAMYLCASSSIPFGFPNTGELFFGEGSRLTVL.

The CDR3 spells CAISETENYNEQFF. The CDR3, as DNA: TGTGCCATCAGCGAGACAGAAAACTACAATGAGCAGTTCTTC. This chain links TRBV10-3 with TRBJ2-1, with D possibly matching TRBD1 (5 bases). Germline lookup yields CDR1 ENHRY and CDR2 SYGVKD. V was cut by 6 bases and J by 3 bases, with 12 bases left in between. CDR3 length: 14 residues.

The chain uses TRBV11-2 and TRBJ2-3, with 8 bases matching TRBD1. The CDR3 extends over 19 amino acids. V was pared by 4 bases and J by 6 bases, with 21 bases of the junction left unmatched. Germline values: CDR1 SGHAT, CDR2 FQNNGV. CDR3 protein: CASSYRGQEPQRRWDTQYF. CDR3 nucleotide sequence: TGTGCCAGCAGCTACAGGGGACAGGAACCCCAACGTCGTTGGGATACGCAGTATTTT.

The chain carries TRBV27 and TRBJ1-5; 7 bases are a match to TRBD1. Germline-derived CDR1 and CDR2 are MNHEY and SMNVEV (reference sequence). The CDR3 extends over 16 amino acids. The junction had 13 bases not matched to a gene; V was cut back by 5 bases and J by 6 bases. The CDR3 region is CASSPTTGTVIQPQHF. The CDR3 region has the DNA TGTGCCAGCAGTCCAACAACCGGGACAGTAATTCAGCCCCAGCATTTT.

The chain links TRBV7-3 to TRBJ2-1; 10 bases match TRBD2. Germline values: CDR1 SGHTA, CDR2 FQGTGA. After removal of 3 bases from V and 8 bases from J, the junction contained 7 bases not matched to a gene. This CDR3 spans 15 amino acids. CDR3 loop: CASSFQRGGGDEQFF. The DNA for the CDR3 is TGTGCCAGCAGCTTCCAGCGGGGGGGTGGCGATGAGCAGTTCTTC.

This chain connects TRBV4-2 to TRBJ2-3, with 9 bases fitting TRBD2. With 4 bases clipped from V and 3 bases from J, the junction kept 11 bases outside the gene matches. This CDR3 has 17 residues. Germline CDR1 reads LGHNA; CDR2 reads YNFKEQ. CDR3 residues: CASSREWPGLATDTQYF. As DNA, the CDR3 is TGTGCCAGCAGCCGCGAGTGGCCGGGACTAGCAACAGATACGCAGTATTTT.

The chain employs TRBV5-5 and TRBJ2-7, with a weak D call TRBD2 (6 bases). V dropped 2 bases and J dropped 3 bases, with 12 bases sitting between them. The V gene's germline CDR1 is SGHKS and CDR2 YYEKEE (reference sequence). CDR3 size: 14 residues. This CDR3 reads CASSLFAGSYEQYF. CDR3 in DNA: TGTGCCAGCAGCTTATTTGCCGGGAGCTACGAGCAGTACTTC.

This clone was seen a single time. V usage is TRBV18 and J usage is TRBJ2-1; 7 bases match TRBD1. V trimming: 3 bases; J trimming: 5 bases; junction bases outside the gene matches: 10. Germline values: CDR1 KGHSH, CDR2 LQKENI. This CDR3 has 16 residues. The CDR3 DNA reads as TGTGCCAGCTCACCCCCGACAGGGTGGGGGAACAATGAGCAGTTCTTC. Its translation: CASSPPTGWGNNEQFF.

The chain carries TRBV2 and TRBJ2-2; possibly TRBD2 for D (5 bases). This CDR3 has 14 amino acids. V lost 3 bases and J lost 4, with 9 bases in between. The germline gives CDR1 SNHLY, CDR2 FYNNEI. This CDR3 is CASSDIRGTGELFF. CDR3 DNA sequence: TGTGCCAGCAGTGATATCCGGGGCACCGGGGAGCTGTTTTTT.

In its sample, this clone was seen once. This chain joins TRBV5-1 and TRBJ1-5, with D uncertain. The CDR3 is 15 amino acids. Germline loops: CDR1 SGHRS, CDR2 YFSETQ. V was pared by 0 bases and J by 1 base, with 8 bases between. In nucleotides, the CDR3 is TGCGCCAGCAGCTTGGACAGTGCGAGCAATCAGCCCCAGCATTTT. Amino acids: CASSLDSASNQPQHF.